The 8 T cell receptor beta chains listed next were all sequenced from one sample in a study of cytomegalovirus exposure and HLA in healthy donors. This PCR relied on a set of 60 Vbeta primers and 13 Jbeta primers. Some clones are missing from TCRdb's copy, which holds only in-frame ones; the method was immunoSEQ multiplex PCR. In all, the sample yields roughly 45,000 clones. Sequences were obtained from PBMCs. The origin of the receptors is a woman in her thirties in good health and CMV-seronegative.

The chain combines TRBV5-4 with TRBJ1-2; D may be TRBD1 (6 bases). The CDR3 sequence is 12 residues long. The germline V gene has CDR1 SGHNT and CDR2 YYREEE (reference sequence). Trimming cost V 9 bases and J 1 base, with 10 bases left between them. CDR3 loop: CATHRDNYGYTF. For the CDR3, the DNA is TGTGCCACTCACAGGGATAACTATGGCTACACCTTC.

The V and J genes are TRBV28 and TRBJ2-6; D is perhaps TRBD1 (5 bases). Deletions cut 3 bases from V and 3 bases from J, with 9 bases between. The germline gives CDR1 MDHEN, CDR2 SYDVKM. This CDR3 has 15 residues. CDR3 sequence reads: CASSFSGFGANVLTF. The DNA of the CDR3 is TGTGCCAGCAGTTTTTCAGGGTTTGGGGCCAACGTCCTGACTTTC.

The chain recombines TRBV20-1 with TRBJ2-7, with a weak D call TRBD1 (5 bases). Germline values: CDR1 DFQATT, CDR2 SNEGSKA (reference sequence). The CDR3 sequence is 11 residues long. The ends were cut back, 6 bases at V and 3 bases at J, with 9 bases in the middle. CDR3 nucleotide sequence: TGCAGTGCCGGACACCTCTACGAGCAGTACTTC. Protein product: CSAGHLYEQYF.

Concerning this clone: At one of its ends the junction is not consistent with the germline gene, which may arise from a read error. J is TRBJ2-7 and V is TRBV6-1; weak D call: TRBD1 (5 bases). Germline loops: CDR1 MNHNS, CDR2 SASEGT. The CDR3 sequence is 12 residues long. CDR3 loop: CASRGLEAPTCF. The CDR3 coding sequence is TGTGCCAGCAGGGGGCTAGAGGCACCGACTTGCTTC.

The genes are TRBV5-6 and TRBJ2-7; D uncertain. Germline-derived CDR1 and CDR2 are SGHDT and YYEEEE. The CDR3 contains 14 residues. The V end lost 0 bases, the J end lost 2 bases, and 9 bases lay between the germline ends. The CDR3 region has the DNA TGTGCCAGCAGCTTGGCCGGAGAAACCTACGAGCAGTACTTC. Its protein product is CASSLAGETYEQYF.

The genes are TRBV4-3 and TRBJ2-2, with D possibly TRBD1 on 6 matching bases. CDR3 length: 18 amino acids. The V end was cut by 4 bases, the J end by 4 bases, with 22 bases between. Germline V gives CDR1 LGHNA, CDR2 YSLEER. CDR3 bases: TGCGCCAGCAGCCTTATACGGTACGGACAGAGGATCACCGGGGAGCTGTTTTTT. This sequence encodes CASSLIRYGQRITGELFF.

CDR3 DNA: TGTGCCACCAATTCCCCGGACAGATACTATGGCTACACCTTC. Translated, it gives CATNSPDRYYGYTF. V usage is TRBV19 and J usage is TRBJ1-2, with D maybe TRBD1 (6 bases). V was cut by 10 bases and J by 3 bases, with 18 bases left in between. The CDR3 covers 14 residues. Germline V gene data show CDR1 as LNHDA and CDR2 as SQIVND (reference sequence).

The chain recombines TRBV29-1 with TRBJ1-1; D gene uncertain. CDR3 length equals 14 residues. Germline V gene data show CDR1 as SQVTM and CDR2 as ANQGSEA. Trimming removed 6 bases from V and 6 bases from J, with 20 bases in between. The CDR3 loop reads CSVPRGRASSEAFF. The CDR3 DNA reads TGCAGCGTCCCCCGGGGAAGGGCAAGTTCTGAAGCTTTCTTT.